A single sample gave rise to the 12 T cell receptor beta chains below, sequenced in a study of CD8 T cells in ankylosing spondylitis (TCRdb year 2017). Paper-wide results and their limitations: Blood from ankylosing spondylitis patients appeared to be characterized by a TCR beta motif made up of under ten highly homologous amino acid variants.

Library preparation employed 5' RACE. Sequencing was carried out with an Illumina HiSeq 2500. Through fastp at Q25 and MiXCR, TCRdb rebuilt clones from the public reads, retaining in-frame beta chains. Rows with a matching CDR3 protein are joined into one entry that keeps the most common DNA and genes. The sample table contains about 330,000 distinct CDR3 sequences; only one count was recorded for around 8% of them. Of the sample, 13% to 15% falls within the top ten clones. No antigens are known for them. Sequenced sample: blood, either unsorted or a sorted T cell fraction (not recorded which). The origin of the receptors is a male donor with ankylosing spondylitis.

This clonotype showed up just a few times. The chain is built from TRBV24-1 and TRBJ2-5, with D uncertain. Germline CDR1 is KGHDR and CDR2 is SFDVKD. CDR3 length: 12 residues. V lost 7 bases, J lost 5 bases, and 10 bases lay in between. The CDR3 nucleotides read TGTGCCACCAGCTCCCCCGGCGAGACCCAGTACTTC. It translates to CATSSPGETQYF.

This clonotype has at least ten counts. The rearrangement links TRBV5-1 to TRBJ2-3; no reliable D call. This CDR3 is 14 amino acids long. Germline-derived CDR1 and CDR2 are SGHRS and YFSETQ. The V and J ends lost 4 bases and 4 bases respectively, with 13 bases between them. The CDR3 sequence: CASSEDLIADTQYF. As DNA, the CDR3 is TGCGCCAGCAGCGAAGACTTGATCGCAGATACGCAGTATTTT.

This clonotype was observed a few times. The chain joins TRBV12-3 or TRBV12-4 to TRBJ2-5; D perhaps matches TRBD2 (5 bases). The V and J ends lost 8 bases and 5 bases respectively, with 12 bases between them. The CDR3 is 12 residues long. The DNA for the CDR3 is TGTGCCAGCGGGAGTGGCATGGAGACCCAGTACTTC. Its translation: CASGSGMETQYF.

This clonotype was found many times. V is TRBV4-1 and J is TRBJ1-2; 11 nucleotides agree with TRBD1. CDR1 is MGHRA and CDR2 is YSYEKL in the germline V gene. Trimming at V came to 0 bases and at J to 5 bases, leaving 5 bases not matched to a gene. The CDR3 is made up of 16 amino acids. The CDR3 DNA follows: TGCGCCAGCAGCCAAGATCCTGGGACAGGGGGTTATGGCTACACCTTC. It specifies CASSQDPGTGGYGYTF.

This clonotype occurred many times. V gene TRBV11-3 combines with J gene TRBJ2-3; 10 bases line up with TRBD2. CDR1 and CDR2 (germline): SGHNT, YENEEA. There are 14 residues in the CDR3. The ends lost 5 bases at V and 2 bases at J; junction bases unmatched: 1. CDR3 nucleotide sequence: TGTGCCAGCAGCCTAGCGGGAGCCACAGATACGCAGTATTTT. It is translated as CASSLAGATDTQYF.

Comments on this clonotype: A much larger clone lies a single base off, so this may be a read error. The CDR3, as DNA: TGCAGCGGGGACAGGGAATCGTCTGAAGCTCTCTTT. It codes for CSGDRESSEALF. The chain has TRBV29-1 and TRBJ1-1; 9 nucleotides line up with TRBD1. CDR3 size: 12 residues. Per germline, CDR1 SQVTM and CDR2 ANQGSEA.

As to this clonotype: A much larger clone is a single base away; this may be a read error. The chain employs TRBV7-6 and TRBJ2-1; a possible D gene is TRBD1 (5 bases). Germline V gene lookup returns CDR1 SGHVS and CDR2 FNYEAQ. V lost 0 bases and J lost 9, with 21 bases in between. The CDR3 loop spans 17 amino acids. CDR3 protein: CASSLARTFFSSGEQFF. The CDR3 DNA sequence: TGTGCCAGCAGCTTAGCCAGGACATTCTTCTCCTCCGGTGAGCAGTTCTTC.

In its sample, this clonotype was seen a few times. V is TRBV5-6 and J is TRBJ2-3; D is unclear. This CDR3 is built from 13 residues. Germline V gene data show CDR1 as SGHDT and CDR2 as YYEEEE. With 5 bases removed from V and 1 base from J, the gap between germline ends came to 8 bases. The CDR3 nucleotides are TGTGCCAGCAGTTCAACTGGCACAGATACGCAGTATTTT. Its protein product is CASSSTGTDTQYF. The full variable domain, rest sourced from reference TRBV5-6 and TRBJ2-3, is DAGVTQSPTHLIKTRGQQVTLRCSPKSGHDTVSWYQQALGQGPQFIFQYYEEEERQRGNFPDRFSGHQFPNYSSELNVNALLLGDSALYLCASSSTGTDTQYFGPGTRLTVL.

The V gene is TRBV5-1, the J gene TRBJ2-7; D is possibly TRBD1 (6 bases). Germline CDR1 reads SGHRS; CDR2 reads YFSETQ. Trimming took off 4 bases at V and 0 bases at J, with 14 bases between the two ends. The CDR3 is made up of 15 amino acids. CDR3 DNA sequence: TGCGCCAGCAGCGAGACGCAGGGGAGCTCCTACGAGCAGTACTTC. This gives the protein CASSETQGSSYEQYF.

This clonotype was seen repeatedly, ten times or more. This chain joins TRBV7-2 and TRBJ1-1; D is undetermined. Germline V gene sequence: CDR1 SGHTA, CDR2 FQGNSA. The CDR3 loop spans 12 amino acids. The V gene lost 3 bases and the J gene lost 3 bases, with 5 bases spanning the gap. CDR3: CASSLSDTEAFF. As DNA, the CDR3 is TGTGCCAGCAGCTTGAGCGACACTGAAGCTTTCTTT.

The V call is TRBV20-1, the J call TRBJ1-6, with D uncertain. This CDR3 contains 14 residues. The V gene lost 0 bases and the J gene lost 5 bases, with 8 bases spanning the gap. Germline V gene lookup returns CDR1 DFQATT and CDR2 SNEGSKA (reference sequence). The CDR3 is CSARDPRDNSPLHF. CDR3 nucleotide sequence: TGCAGTGCTAGAGATCCCCGCGATAATTCACCCCTCCACTTT.

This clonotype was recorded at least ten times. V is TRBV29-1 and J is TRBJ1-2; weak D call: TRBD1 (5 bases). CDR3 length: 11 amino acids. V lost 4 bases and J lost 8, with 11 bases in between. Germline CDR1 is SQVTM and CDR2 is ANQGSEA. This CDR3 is CSVVTASGYTF. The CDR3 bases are TGCAGCGTTGTGACAGCTAGCGGCTACACCTTC.